Shown below are 28 T cell receptor beta chains from a single sample sequenced in a study of monozygotic twins with inflammatory bowel disease. TCRdb reprocessed the 5' RACE reads and keeps a single row for each CDR3 protein, giving no DNA. The sample data list some 450,000 distinct CDR3 sequences. Material for sequencing was blood. The receptors stem from a human donor with ulcerative colitis or Crohn's disease, or a healthy co-twin of an affected twin (not recorded which).

The rearrangement joins TRBV18 to TRBJ1-2; there is no DNA to check the TCRdb D call of TRBD1. The CDR3 contains 14 residues. The V gene's germline CDR1 is KGHSH and CDR2 LQKENI. Here the CDR3 reads CASSPDRGQNGYTF.

The chain links TRBV20-1 to TRBJ1-1; the TCRdb call, TRBD1, lacks DNA for checking. Germline values: CDR1 DFQATT, CDR2 SNEGSKA (reference sequence). CDR3 length: 14 amino acids. CDR3 sequence: CSALLRQGNTEAFF.

The chain links TRBV20-1 to TRBJ2-5; TCRdb returns TRBD1, unconfirmable since there is no DNA. CDR3 length equals 15 residues. Germline assignment: CDR1 DFQATT and CDR2 SNEGSKA (reference sequence). The CDR3 spells CSARDLRDPGETQYF.

J is TRBJ2-3 and V is TRBV11-2; checking the TCRdb D call of TRBD2 is not possible without DNA. Looked up from germline, CDR1 is SGHAT and CDR2 is FQNNGV. The CDR3 has 13 amino acids. The CDR3 is CASSLLGLDTQYF.

V and J are TRBV12-3 or TRBV12-4 and TRBJ1-2. CDR3 length equals 13 residues. CDR3 protein: CASSETFNYGYTF.

The J gene is TRBJ1-2, the V gene TRBV20-1; TCRdb names TRBD1, which stays unverified in the absence of DNA. Germline V gene sequence: CDR1 DFQATT, CDR2 SNEGSKA (reference sequence). The CDR3 covers 11 residues. Here the CDR3 reads CSASRAYGYTF.

The gene calls are TRBV5-5 and TRBJ2-1. The length of the CDR3 is 17 residues. Looked up from germline, CDR1 is SGHKS and CDR2 is YYEKEE (reference sequence). The CDR3 loop is CASSLWQTIEDYNEQFF.

The rearrangement uses TRBV5-1 and TRBJ1-1; with no DNA, the TCRdb D assignment of TRBD1 cannot be verified. CDR3 length equals 15 residues. Germline V CDR1 and CDR2: SGHRS, YFSETQ. The CDR3 loop reads CASSSGPSGGPEAFF.

The chain carries TRBV13 and TRBJ2-7; as DNA is missing, the TRBD2 call by TCRdb cannot be tested. This CDR3 is 14 amino acids long. Germline V gene data show CDR1 as PRHDT and CDR2 as FYEKMQ (reference sequence). The CDR3 sequence is CASSSLAGVYEQYF.

The chain uses TRBV15 and TRBJ2-7; TCRdb calls TRBD1, which cannot be checked without DNA. The CDR3 has 14 amino acids. CDR1 is LNHNV, CDR2 YYDKDF, per germline (reference sequence). Here the CDR3 reads CATSRQVSLYEQYF. The full variable domain, its missing parts supplied by reference TRBV15 and TRBJ2-7, is DAMVIQNPRYQVTQFGKPVTLSCSQTLNHNVMYWYQQKSSQAPKLLFHYYDKDFNNEADTPDNFQSRRPNTSFCFLDIRSPGLGDTAMYLCATSRQVSLYEQYFGPGTRLTVT.

The rearrangement links TRBV28 to TRBJ1-2. The CDR3 extends over 14 amino acids. The germline gives CDR1 MDHEN, CDR2 SYDVKM. The CDR3 here is CASSLGFWFGGYTF.

The gene calls are TRBV9 and TRBJ1-1; TCRdb designates TRBD1, a call that cannot be tested without DNA. The CDR3 sequence is 19 residues long. Germline loops: CDR1 SGDLS, CDR2 YYNGEE. CDR3 region: CASSVDTSPGFVGNTEAFF.

The chain couples TRBV4-1 to TRBJ2-1; TCRdb's D call, TRBD1, is unchecked because there is no DNA. This CDR3 is 14 amino acids long. Per the germline V gene, CDR1 is MGHRA and CDR2 is YSYEKL. This chain's CDR3 is CASSPGPRSWEQFF.

The chain recombines TRBV10-3 with TRBJ2-1; with no DNA, the TCRdb D assignment of TRBD1 cannot be verified. Germline V gene lookup returns CDR1 ENHRY and CDR2 SYGVKD. The CDR3 is 14 residues long. This CDR3 is CAISESTGSLEQFF.

The CDR3 spells CASRGTSGSWESYNEQFF. The chain is built from TRBV6-1 and TRBJ2-1; as DNA is missing, the TRBD2 call by TCRdb cannot be tested. The CDR3 is made up of 18 amino acids. Germline CDR1 and CDR2: MNHNS and SASEGT.

This sequence joins TRBV27 and TRBJ2-2; there is no DNA to check the TCRdb D call of TRBD1. Germline V CDR1 and CDR2: MNHEY, SMNVEV (reference sequence). The CDR3 contains 14 residues. The CDR3 spells CASSIQGRTGELFF.

This chain uses TRBV20-1 with TRBJ2-5; TCRdb reports TRBD1, a call that lacks DNA to check it against. The CDR3 is 12 residues long. Germline CDR1 and CDR2: DFQATT and SNEGSKA (reference sequence). CDR3 sequence reads: CSALQVWKTQYF.

The chain uses TRBV10-3 and TRBJ2-5; checking the TCRdb D call of TRBD2 is not possible without DNA. The CDR3 is made up of 14 amino acids. Per germline, CDR1 ENHRY and CDR2 SYGVKD. The CDR3 protein is CAIRDRRGPETQYF.

V and J are TRBV24-1 and TRBJ2-5. Germline-derived CDR1 and CDR2 are KGHDR and SFDVKD. CDR3 length: 14 amino acids. The CDR3 sequence: CATGEHRDQETQYF.

The V gene is TRBV4-3, the J gene TRBJ1-4. Germline CDR1 LGHNA, CDR2 YSLEER. The length of the CDR3 is 16 residues. The CDR3 loop reads CASSQDTGRANEKLFF.

The rearrangement uses TRBV25-1 and TRBJ1-4; TCRdb indicates TRBD1, and absent DNA this call remains unverified. CDR1 is MGHDK, CDR2 SYGVNS, per germline. There are 13 residues in the CDR3. The CDR3 protein is CATSQGAREKLFF.

V usage is TRBV20-1 and J usage is TRBJ1-2; no DNA is available, so the TRBD1 call from TCRdb remains unchecked. CDR1 is DFQATT and CDR2 is SNEGSKA in the germline V gene (reference sequence). This CDR3 comprises 12 residues. The chain's CDR3 is CSASGGIHGYTF.

The V call is TRBV5-1, the J call TRBJ2-1; TCRdb reports TRBD2, a call that lacks DNA to check it against. From germline, CDR1 is SGHRS and CDR2 YFSETQ. This CDR3 region has 14 residues. The CDR3 protein is CASSFTSGVNEQFF.

The chain couples TRBV7-2 to TRBJ2-1; checking the TCRdb D call of TRBD2 is not possible without DNA. The CDR3 extends over 16 amino acids. From germline, CDR1 is SGHTA and CDR2 FQGNSA. CDR3 loop: CASSLGLAATMNEQFF. Using reference TRBV7-2 and TRBJ2-1 for the parts outside the CDR3, the full variable domain is GAGVSQSPSNKVTEKGKDVELRCDPISGHTALYWYRQSLGQGLEFLIYFQGNSAPDKSGLPSDRFSAERTGGSVSTLTIQRTQQEDSAVYLCASSLGLAATMNEQFFGPGTRLTVL.

The rearrangement links TRBV2 to TRBJ2-7; absent DNA, TCRdb's TRBD1 call cannot be checked. CDR3 length: 15 amino acids. Germline assignment: CDR1 SNHLY and CDR2 FYNNEI. The CDR3 loop is CASSEARGASYEQYF.

The rearrangement links TRBV6-1 to TRBJ1-6; TCRdb's D call, TRBD1, is unchecked because there is no DNA. CDR1 is MNHNS, CDR2 SASEGT, per germline. This CDR3 spans 15 amino acids. The chain's CDR3 is CASHRQGSYNSPLHF.

V is TRBV7-2 and J is TRBJ1-1; TCRdb's D call, TRBD1, is unchecked because there is no DNA. This CDR3 is 13 amino acids long. The germline V gene encodes CDR1 SGHTA and CDR2 FQGNSA. CDR3 sequence reads: CASSPRTGSEAFF.

The chain is built from TRBV6-1 and TRBJ1-2; the TCRdb D gene call, TRBD1, has no DNA to confirm it. CDR1 is MNHNS, CDR2 SASEGT, per germline. There are 15 residues in the CDR3. The CDR3 spells CASKRPAGDAYGYTF.